A single sample is the source of the 5 T cell receptor beta chains below, sequenced in a study of T cells in Graves' hyperthyroidism and ophthalmopathy. RNA transcripts served as the template for amplifying TCR beta CDR3 regions. HTBI primers were employed in a first-round RT-PCR of the TCR CDR3. TCRdb analysed the multiplex PCR reads with MiXCR anew, one entry per CDR3 protein. The table has around 600,000 distinct CDR3 sequences, about 14% seen once. What was sequenced was blood. The source is a woman in her forties or fifties with Graves' ophthalmopathy.

This clonotype was counted only a few times. The chain couples TRBV7-6 to TRBJ2-2; D unresolved. Germline values: CDR1 SGHVS, CDR2 FNYEAQ. The CDR3 is 14 residues long. V lost 3 bases, J lost 2 bases, and 7 bases lay in between. The CDR3 spells CASSFMQNTGELFF. For the CDR3, the DNA is TGTGCCAGCAGCTTTATGCAAAACACCGGGGAGCTGTTTTTT.

The chain combines TRBV5-1 with TRBJ2-7, with D perhaps TRBD2 (6 bases). Germline CDR1 SGHRS, CDR2 YFSETQ. V lost 4 bases, J lost 7 bases, and 24 bases lay in between. The CDR3 is made up of 16 amino acids. CDR3 protein: CASSPGGSGLLGEQYF. The CDR3, as DNA: TGCGCCAGCAGCCCGGGTGGAAGCGGACTACTTGGAGAGCAGTACTTC.

About this clonotype itself: This may stem from a read error, because a much larger clone lies one nucleotide away. The CDR3 DNA sequence: TGTGCCAGCAACACAAATGAAAAACTGTTTTTT. Residues: CASNTNEKLFF. This chain uses TRBV7-2 with TRBJ1-4; D is unresolved. Looked up from germline, CDR1 is SGHTA and CDR2 is FQGNSA. The V and J ends lost 7 bases and 5 bases respectively, with 5 bases between them. The CDR3 has 11 residues.

This clonotype was picked up many times. The rearrangement uses TRBV20-1 and TRBJ2-7; TRBD1 matches at 7 bases. The CDR3 has 15 residues. Per the germline V gene, CDR1 is DFQATT and CDR2 is SNEGSKA (reference sequence). V dropped 0 bases and J dropped 6; count of bases not matched to a gene: 11. The CDR3 here is CSARDLGTALSEQYF. CDR3 in DNA: TGCAGTGCTAGAGATTTGGGGACAGCCCTTTCCGAGCAGTACTTC.

Many counts were recorded for this clonotype. This chain joins TRBV3-1 and TRBJ1-1; the D is unclear. Germline lookup yields CDR1 LGHDT and CDR2 YNNKEL (reference sequence). The CDR3 spans 14 residues. V gave up 6 bases and J gave up 4 bases, with 15 bases separating them. CDR3 coding DNA: TGTGCCAGCAGTCGACTTTATTGGGGCACTGAAGCTTTCTTT. It translates to CASSRLYWGTEAFF.